Listed below are T cell receptor beta chains from one sample, sequenced in a study of T cell responses to AZD1222 COVID-19 vaccine. Profiled with immunoSEQ multiplex PCR; TCRdb holds only in-frame clones, not every one. The sample carries tens of thousands of clones, 70% to 85% recorded once. The sample consisted of peripheral blood, taken on day 0 of AZD1222 vaccination. Receptors were obtained from an adult in good health. Both conserved end residues are part of each CDR3. Each record gives: clone size, V gene, J gene, D gene, CDR3 protein, CDR3 DNA. A D gene is named only where the DNA matches it firmly. For some rows the clone size is stated as once, few or many, or as a class when expanded; others skip it.

>-|TRBV7-8|TRBJ2-7|-
CASSLVQGRGDEQYF
TGTGCCAGCAGCTTAGTGCAGGGTAGAGGCGACGAGCAGTACTTC
>-|TRBV5-6|TRBJ1-2|TRBD1
CASSLLAEGDRKNYGYTF
TGTGCCAGCAGCTTGTTGGCGGAGGGGGACAGAAAAAACTATGGCTACACCTTC
>-|TRBV28|TRBJ1-2|-
CASSFRVGDGYTF
TGTGCCAGCAGTTTCCGAGTTGGCGATGGCTACACCTTC
>-|TRBV18|TRBJ2-1|-
CASSPKVVAESSYNEQFF
TGTGCCAGCTCTCCCAAGGTCGTCGCCGAAAGCTCCTACAATGAGCAGTTCTTC
>-|TRBV6-5|TRBJ2-1|-
CASRAGASNEQFF
TGTGCCAGCAGAGCAGGGGCGAGCAATGAGCAGTTCTTC
>-|TRBV6-5|TRBJ1-6|TRBD1
CASSSGTGRSPLHF
TGTGCCAGCAGTTCGGGGACAGGGCGATCACCCCTCCACTTT
>-|TRBV7-2|TRBJ1-6|-
CASSLAAILGSPLHF
TGTGCCAGCAGCTTAGCGGCAATTTTAGGTTCACCCCTCCACTTT
>-|TRBV7-8|TRBJ1-1|-
CASSSNGGYSRAFF
TGTGCCAGCAGCTCCAATGGAGGGTATAGCAGAGCTTTCTTT
>-|TRBV27|TRBJ1-5|-
CASSPTPAGQPQHF
TGTGCCAGCAGTCCGACGCCGGCGGGGCAGCCCCAGCATTTT
>-|TRBV7-2|TRBJ2-2|TRBD2
CASSSLAGGTGELFF
TGTGCCAGCAGCAGTCTAGCGGGAGGCACCGGGGAGCTGTTTTTT
>-|TRBV6-5|TRBJ1-6|-
CATSGLNSPLHF
TGTGCCACCTCGGGCTTAAATTCACCCCTCCACTTT
>-|TRBV6-5|TRBJ2-3|-
CASSSFTTSTDTQYF
TGTGCCAGCAGTTCTTTCACCACTAGCACAGATACGCAGTATTTT
>-|TRBV3-1/TRBV3-2|TRBJ1-2|-
CASSQVNYGYTF
TGTGCCAGCAGCCAAGTCAACTATGGCTACACCTTC
>-|TRBV4-1|TRBJ2-4|TRBD2
CASSQVMVSLAGGRGKNIQYF
TGCGCCAGCAGCCAAGTCATGGTTTCCCTAGCGGGAGGTAGAGGCAAAAACATTCAGTACTTC
>-|TRBV13|TRBJ1-4|-
CASSLKKAGTNEKLFF
TGTGCCAGCAGCTTGAAAAAGGCAGGAACTAATGAAAAACTGTTTTTT
>-|TRBV19|TRBJ2-2|TRBD2
CASSLIAGYAGELFF
TGTGCCAGTAGTTTAATAGCGGGGTACGCCGGGGAGCTGTTTTTT
>-|TRBV7-7|TRBJ1-1|-
CASSRDLNTEAFF
TGTGCCAGCAGCCGCGACTTGAACACTGAAGCTTTCTTT
>-|TRBV29-1|TRBJ1-1|-
CSVSILKGRTEAFF
TGCAGCGTTAGCATTTTAAAGGGGAGGACTGAAGCTTTCTTT
>-|TRBV3-1/TRBV3-2|TRBJ1-2|TRBD1
CASSPQGRIYGYTF
TGTGCCAGCAGCCCACAGGGGAGGATCTATGGCTACACCTTC
>-|TRBV7-3|TRBJ2-7|TRBD2
CASSLIGLAGGSSYEQYF
TGTGCCAGCAGCTTAATAGGACTAGCGGGAGGTAGCTCCTACGAGCAGTACTTC
>-|TRBV9|TRBJ1-6|-
CASSPSNRADNSPLHF
TGTGCCAGCAGCCCTTCTAACAGGGCGGATAATTCACCCCTCCACTTT
>few|TRBV14|TRBJ1-1|-
CASSQGEGLRAFF
TGTGCCAGCAGCCAAGGGGAAGGTTTGCGAGCTTTCTTT
>-|TRBV7-3|TRBJ2-2|TRBD1
CASSLRSPGQGSGELFF
TGTGCCAGCAGCTTACGAAGCCCGGGACAGGGGAGTGGGGAGCTGTTTTTT
>-|TRBV7-9|TRBJ2-2|TRBD1
CASSFGSGTGFTGELFF
TGTGCCAGCAGCTTCGGATCTGGGACAGGGTTTACCGGGGAGCTGTTTTTT
>-|TRBV6-2/TRBV6-3|TRBJ1-5|TRBD1
CASSYGTGVNNQPQHF
TGTGCCAGCAGTTACGGGACAGGGGTGAACAATCAGCCCCAGCATTTT
>-|TRBV7-2|TRBJ1-1|-
CASSSPNRGGLNTEAFF
TGTGCCAGCAGCTCCCCAAATAGAGGGGGACTGAACACTGAAGCTTTCTTT
>-|TRBV6-5|TRBJ1-3|-
CASSYSDRAGGNTIYF
TGTGCCAGCAGTTACTCAGACCGGGCTGGGGGAAACACCATATATTTT
>-|TRBV14|TRBJ2-7|TRBD1
CASSKTRDRASYEQYF
TGTGCCAGCAGCAAAACCCGAGACAGGGCCTCCTACGAGCAGTACTTC
>-|TRBV7-9|TRBJ2-1|TRBD2
CASSLQAGGWNEQFF
TGTGCCAGCAGCTTACAAGCGGGAGGGTGGAATGAGCAGTTCTTC
>-|TRBV20-1|TRBJ1-1|-
CSARGGNSAFF
TGCAGTGCTAGAGGGGGCAATTCCGCTTTCTTT
>-|TRBV7-8|TRBJ2-2|TRBD2
CASSVYGLADNTGELFF
TGTGCCAGCAGCGTATACGGACTAGCGGACAACACCGGGGAGCTGTTTTTT
>-|TRBV7-2|TRBJ2-5|-
CASSLAPTRVRQTQYF
TGTGCCAGCAGCTTAGCGCCGACTAGAGTGCGGCAGACCCAGTACTTC
>-|TRBV18|TRBJ1-2|TRBD1
CASSPRAQGEGYTF
TGTGCCAGCTCACCAAGGGCACAGGGGGAAGGCTACACCTTC
>-|TRBV6-5|TRBJ1-1|-
CATPNGVNTEAFF
TGTGCCACACCCAACGGGGTCAACACTGAAGCTTTCTTT
>-|TRBV7-9|TRBJ2-2|TRBD2
CASRILAGGNTGELFF
TGTGCCAGCAGGATACTAGCGGGAGGAAACACCGGGGAGCTGTTTTTT
>-|TRBV19|TRBJ2-1|-
CASRISPGYDEQFF
TGTGCCAGTAGGATTAGCCCGGGGTACGATGAGCAGTTCTTC
>-|TRBV18|TRBJ2-4|TRBD2
CASFPGTSGSGGNIQYF
TGTGCCAGCTTTCCCGGGACTAGCGGGAGCGGAGGAAACATTCAGTACTTC
>-|TRBV18|TRBJ1-3|TRBD1
CASSPGQELNTIYF
TGTGCCAGCTCACCTGGACAGGAACTAAACACCATATATTTT
>-|TRBV7-2|TRBJ1-5|-
CASSRMGGSNQPQHF
TGTGCCAGCAGCCGTATGGGGGGAAGCAATCAGCCCCAGCATTTT
>-|TRBV7-9|TRBJ1-1|-
CASGIQGTTEAFF
TGTGCCAGCGGCATTCAGGGAACGACTGAAGCTTTCTTT
>once|TRBV28|TRBJ1-2|-
CASSLDWVGGYTF
TGTGCCAGCAGTCTCGACTGGGTAGGAGGCTACACCTTC
>-|TRBV6-2/TRBV6-3|TRBJ2-5|-
CASSYSNQQETQYF
TGTGCCAGCAGTTACTCGAACCAGCAAGAGACCCAGTACTTC
>once|TRBV7-2|TRBJ1-1|-
CASSLVGGVNTEAFF
TGTGCCAGCAGCTTAGTGGGGGGAGTGAACACTGAAGCTTTCTTT
>-|TRBV19|TRBJ2-2|-
CASSAVGGIVGELFF
TGTGCCAGTAGTGCAGTTGGGGGGATAGTCGGGGAGCTGTTTTTT